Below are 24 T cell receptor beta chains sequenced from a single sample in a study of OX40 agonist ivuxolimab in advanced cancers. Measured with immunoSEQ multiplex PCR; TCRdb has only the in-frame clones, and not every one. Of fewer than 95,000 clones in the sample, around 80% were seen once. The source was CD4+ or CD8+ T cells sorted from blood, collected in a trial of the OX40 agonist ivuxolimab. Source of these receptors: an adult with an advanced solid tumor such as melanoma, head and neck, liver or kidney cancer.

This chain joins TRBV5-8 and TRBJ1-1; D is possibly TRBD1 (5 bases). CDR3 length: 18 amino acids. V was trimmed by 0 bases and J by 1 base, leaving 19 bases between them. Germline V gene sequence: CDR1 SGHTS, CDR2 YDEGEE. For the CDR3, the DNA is TGTGCCAGCAGCTTGGAGAGGGGTTGGGTGACCACGAACACTGAAGCTTTCTTT. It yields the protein CASSLERGWVTTNTEAFF.

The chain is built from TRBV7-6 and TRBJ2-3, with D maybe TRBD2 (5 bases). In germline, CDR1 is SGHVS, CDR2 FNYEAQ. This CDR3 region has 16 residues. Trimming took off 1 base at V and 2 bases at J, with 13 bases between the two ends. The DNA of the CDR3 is TGTGCCAGCAGCTTAGAGGCCGGGATACCCACAGATACGCAGTATTTT. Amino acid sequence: CASSLEAGIPTDTQYF.

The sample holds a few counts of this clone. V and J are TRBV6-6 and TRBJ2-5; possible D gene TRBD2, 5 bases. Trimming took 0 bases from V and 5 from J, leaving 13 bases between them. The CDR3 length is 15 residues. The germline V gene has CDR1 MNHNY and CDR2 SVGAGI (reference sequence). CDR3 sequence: CASSYSDSAKETQYF. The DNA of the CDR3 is TGTGCCAGCAGTTACTCGGATAGCGCTAAGGAGACCCAGTACTTC.

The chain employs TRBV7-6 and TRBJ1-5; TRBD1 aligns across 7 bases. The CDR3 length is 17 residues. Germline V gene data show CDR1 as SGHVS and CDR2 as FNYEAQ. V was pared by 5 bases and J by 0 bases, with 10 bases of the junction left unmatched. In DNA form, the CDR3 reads TGTGCCAGCAGCCCTTACGTTACAGGGGATAGCAATCAGCCCCAGCATTTT. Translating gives CASSPYVTGDSNQPQHF.

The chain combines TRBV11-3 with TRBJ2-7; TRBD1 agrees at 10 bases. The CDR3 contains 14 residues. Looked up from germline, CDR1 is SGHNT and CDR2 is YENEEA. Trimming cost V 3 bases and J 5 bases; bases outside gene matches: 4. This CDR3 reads CASSLGTGVHEQYF. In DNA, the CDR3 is TGTGCCAGCAGCTTGGGGACAGGGGTCCACGAGCAGTACTTC.

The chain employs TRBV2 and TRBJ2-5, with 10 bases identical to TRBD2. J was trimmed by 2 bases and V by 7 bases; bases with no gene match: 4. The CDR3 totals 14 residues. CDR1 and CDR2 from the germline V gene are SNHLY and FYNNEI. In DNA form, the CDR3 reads TGTGCCAGCACCCTTAGCGGGGGGCAAGAGACCCAGTACTTC. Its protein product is CASTLSGGQETQYF. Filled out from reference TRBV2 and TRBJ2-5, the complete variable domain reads EPEVTQTPSHQVTQMGQEVILRCVPISNHLYFYWYRQILGQKVEFLVSFYNNEISEKSEIFDDQFSVERPDGSNFTLKIRSTKLEDSAMYFCASTLSGGQETQYFGPGTRLLVL.

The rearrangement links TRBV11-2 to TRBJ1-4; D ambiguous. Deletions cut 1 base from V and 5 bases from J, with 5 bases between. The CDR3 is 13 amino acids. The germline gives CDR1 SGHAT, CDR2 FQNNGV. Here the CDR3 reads CASSLGVNEKLFF. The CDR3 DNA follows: TGTGCCAGCAGCTTAGGAGTGAATGAAAAACTGTTTTTT.

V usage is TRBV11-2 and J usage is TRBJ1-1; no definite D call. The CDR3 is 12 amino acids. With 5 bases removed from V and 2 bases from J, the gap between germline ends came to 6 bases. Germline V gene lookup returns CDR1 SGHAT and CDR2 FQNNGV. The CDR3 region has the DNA TGTGCCAGCAGCCCCTTTAACACTGAAGCTTTCTTT. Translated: CASSPFNTEAFF.

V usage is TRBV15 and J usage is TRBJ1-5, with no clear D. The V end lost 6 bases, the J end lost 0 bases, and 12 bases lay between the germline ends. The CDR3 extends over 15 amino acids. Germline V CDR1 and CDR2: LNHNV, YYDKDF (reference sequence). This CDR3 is CATSGGLLSNQPQHF. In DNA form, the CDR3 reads TGTGCCACCAGTGGCGGTCTCCTTAGCAATCAGCCCCAGCATTTT.

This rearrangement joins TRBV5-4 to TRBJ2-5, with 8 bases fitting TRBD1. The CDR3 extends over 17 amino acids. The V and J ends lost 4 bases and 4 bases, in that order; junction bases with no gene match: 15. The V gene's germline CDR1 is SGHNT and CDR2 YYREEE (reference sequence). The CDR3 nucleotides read TGTGCCAGCAGCGAAAACAGGGGGTTCGGAAGGGCAGAGACCCAGTACTTC. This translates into CASSENRGFGRAETQYF.

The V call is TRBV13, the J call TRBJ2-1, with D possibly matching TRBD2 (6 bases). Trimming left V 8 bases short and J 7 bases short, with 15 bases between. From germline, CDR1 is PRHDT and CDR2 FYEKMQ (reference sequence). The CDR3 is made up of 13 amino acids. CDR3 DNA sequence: TGTGCCAGCGTGCGTGCGGGGATGAATGAGCAGTTCTTC. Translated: CASVRAGMNEQFF.

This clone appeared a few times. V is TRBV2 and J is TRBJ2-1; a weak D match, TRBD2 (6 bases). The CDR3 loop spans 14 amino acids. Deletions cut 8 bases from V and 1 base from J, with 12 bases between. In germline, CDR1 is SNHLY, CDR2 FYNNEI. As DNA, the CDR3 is TGTGCCAGCGCCTTCGGGAGTTCCTACAATGAGCAGTTCTTC. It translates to CASAFGSSYNEQFF.

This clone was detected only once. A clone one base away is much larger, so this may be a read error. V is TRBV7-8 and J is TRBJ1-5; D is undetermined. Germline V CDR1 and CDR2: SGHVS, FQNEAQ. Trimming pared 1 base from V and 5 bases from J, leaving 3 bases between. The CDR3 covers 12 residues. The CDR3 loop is CASSLGDQPQHF. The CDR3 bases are TGTGCCAGCAGCTTAGGGGATCAGCCCCAGCATTTT.

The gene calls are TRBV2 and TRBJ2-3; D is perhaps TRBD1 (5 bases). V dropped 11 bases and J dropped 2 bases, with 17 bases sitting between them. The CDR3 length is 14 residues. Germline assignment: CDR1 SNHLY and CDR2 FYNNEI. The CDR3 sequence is CALVRAGITDTQYF. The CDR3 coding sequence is TGTGCCCTCGTACGGGCAGGGATCACAGATACGCAGTATTTT.

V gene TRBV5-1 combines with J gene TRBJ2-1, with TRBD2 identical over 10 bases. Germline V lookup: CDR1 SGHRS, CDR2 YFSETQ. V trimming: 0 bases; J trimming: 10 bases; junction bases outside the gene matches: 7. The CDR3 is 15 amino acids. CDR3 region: CASSLDLAGAQEQFF. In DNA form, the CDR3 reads TGCGCCAGCAGCTTGGATCTAGCGGGAGCACAGGAGCAGTTCTTC.

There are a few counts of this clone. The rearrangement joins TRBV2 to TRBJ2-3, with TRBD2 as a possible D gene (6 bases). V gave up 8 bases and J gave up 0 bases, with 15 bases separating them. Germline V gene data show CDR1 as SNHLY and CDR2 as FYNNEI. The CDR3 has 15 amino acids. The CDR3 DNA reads TGTGCCAGCGGTAGAGCGGGCGCTAGCACAGATACGCAGTATTTT. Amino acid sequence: CASGRAGASTDTQYF.

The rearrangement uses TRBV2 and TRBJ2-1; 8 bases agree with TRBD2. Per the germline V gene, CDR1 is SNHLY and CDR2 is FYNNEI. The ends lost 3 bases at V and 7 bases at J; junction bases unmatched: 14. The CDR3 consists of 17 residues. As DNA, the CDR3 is TGTGCCAGCAGTGATAGGGGCGGGGGGAGACACACGAATGAGCAGTTCTTC. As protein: CASSDRGGGRHTNEQFF.

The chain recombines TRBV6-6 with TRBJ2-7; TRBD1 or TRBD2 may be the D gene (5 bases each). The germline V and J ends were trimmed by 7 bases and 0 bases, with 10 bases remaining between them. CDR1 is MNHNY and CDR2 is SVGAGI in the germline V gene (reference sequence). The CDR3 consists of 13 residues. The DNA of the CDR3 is TGTGCCAGCACCGGGACCTCCTCCTACGAGCAGTACTTC. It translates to CASTGTSSYEQYF.

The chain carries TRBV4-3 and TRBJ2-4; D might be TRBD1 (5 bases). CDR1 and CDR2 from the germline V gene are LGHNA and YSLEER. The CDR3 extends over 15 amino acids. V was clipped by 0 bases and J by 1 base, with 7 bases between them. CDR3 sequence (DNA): TGCGCCAGCAGCCAAGACCCAGGGGCCAAAAACATTCAGTACTTC. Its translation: CASSQDPGAKNIQYF.

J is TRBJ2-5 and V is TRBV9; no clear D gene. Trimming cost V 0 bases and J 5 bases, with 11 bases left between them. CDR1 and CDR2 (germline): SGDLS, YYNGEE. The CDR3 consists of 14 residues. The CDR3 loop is CASSVGSIQETQYF. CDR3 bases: TGTGCCAGCAGCGTAGGGTCTATTCAGGAGACCCAGTACTTC.

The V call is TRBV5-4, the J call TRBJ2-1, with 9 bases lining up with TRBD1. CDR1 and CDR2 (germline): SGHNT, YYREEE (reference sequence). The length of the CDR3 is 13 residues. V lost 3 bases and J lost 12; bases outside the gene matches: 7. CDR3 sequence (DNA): TGTGCCAGCAGCTCGGGGACAGGGTTTGTGCAGTTCTTC. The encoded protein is CASSSGTGFVQFF.

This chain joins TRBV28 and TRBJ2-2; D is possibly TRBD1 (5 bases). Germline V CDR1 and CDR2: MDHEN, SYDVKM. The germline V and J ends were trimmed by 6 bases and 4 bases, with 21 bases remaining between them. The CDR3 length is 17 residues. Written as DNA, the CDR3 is TGTGCCAGCAGGGCGGAGCTTTTCAGACAGCTCACCGGGGAGCTGTTTTTT. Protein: CASRAELFRQLTGELFF.

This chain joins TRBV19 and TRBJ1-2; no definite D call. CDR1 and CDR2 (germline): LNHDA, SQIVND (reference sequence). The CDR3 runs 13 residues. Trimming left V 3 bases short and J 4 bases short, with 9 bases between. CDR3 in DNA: TGTGCCAGTAGTATCCCCGGGAGCTATGGCTACACCTTC. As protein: CASSIPGSYGYTF. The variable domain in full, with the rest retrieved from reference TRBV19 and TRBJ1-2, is DGGITQSPKYLFRKEGQNVTLSCEQNLNHDAMYWYRQDPGQGLRLIYYSQIVNDFQKGDIAEGYSVSREKKESFPLTVTSAQKNPTAFYLCASSIPGSYGYTFGSGTRLTVV.

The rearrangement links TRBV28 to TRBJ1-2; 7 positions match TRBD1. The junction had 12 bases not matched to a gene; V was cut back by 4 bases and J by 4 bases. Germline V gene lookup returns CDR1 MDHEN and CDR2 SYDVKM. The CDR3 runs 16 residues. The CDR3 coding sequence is TGTGCCAGCAGTTCGGGGGACCGGGACAGCCTCTATGGCTACACCTTC. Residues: CASSSGDRDSLYGYTF.